The subject of this entry is one T cell receptor beta chain. These data come from a study of OX40 agonist ivuxolimab in advanced cancers. This CDR3 comprises 14 residues. Germline loops: CDR1 SGHRS, CDR2 YFSETQ. Between the trimmed V and J ends, which lost 4 bases and 6 bases, there was a span of 16 bases. Only in-frame clones appear in the TCRdb table, and some are missing; sequencing was by immunoSEQ multiplex PCR. The sample holds about 76,000 clones, about 80% seen once. The receptor's source is an adult with an advanced solid tumor such as melanoma, head and neck, liver or kidney cancer. The chain couples TRBV5-1 to TRBJ1-1, with D tentatively TRBD1 (6 bases). The material sequenced was CD4+ or CD8+ T cells sorted from blood, taken in a trial of the OX40 agonist ivuxolimab. DNA of the CDR3: TGCGCCAGCAGCCCGATCAGGGGTTCCCCTGAAGCTTTCTTT. Translated, it gives CASSPIRGSPEAFF.